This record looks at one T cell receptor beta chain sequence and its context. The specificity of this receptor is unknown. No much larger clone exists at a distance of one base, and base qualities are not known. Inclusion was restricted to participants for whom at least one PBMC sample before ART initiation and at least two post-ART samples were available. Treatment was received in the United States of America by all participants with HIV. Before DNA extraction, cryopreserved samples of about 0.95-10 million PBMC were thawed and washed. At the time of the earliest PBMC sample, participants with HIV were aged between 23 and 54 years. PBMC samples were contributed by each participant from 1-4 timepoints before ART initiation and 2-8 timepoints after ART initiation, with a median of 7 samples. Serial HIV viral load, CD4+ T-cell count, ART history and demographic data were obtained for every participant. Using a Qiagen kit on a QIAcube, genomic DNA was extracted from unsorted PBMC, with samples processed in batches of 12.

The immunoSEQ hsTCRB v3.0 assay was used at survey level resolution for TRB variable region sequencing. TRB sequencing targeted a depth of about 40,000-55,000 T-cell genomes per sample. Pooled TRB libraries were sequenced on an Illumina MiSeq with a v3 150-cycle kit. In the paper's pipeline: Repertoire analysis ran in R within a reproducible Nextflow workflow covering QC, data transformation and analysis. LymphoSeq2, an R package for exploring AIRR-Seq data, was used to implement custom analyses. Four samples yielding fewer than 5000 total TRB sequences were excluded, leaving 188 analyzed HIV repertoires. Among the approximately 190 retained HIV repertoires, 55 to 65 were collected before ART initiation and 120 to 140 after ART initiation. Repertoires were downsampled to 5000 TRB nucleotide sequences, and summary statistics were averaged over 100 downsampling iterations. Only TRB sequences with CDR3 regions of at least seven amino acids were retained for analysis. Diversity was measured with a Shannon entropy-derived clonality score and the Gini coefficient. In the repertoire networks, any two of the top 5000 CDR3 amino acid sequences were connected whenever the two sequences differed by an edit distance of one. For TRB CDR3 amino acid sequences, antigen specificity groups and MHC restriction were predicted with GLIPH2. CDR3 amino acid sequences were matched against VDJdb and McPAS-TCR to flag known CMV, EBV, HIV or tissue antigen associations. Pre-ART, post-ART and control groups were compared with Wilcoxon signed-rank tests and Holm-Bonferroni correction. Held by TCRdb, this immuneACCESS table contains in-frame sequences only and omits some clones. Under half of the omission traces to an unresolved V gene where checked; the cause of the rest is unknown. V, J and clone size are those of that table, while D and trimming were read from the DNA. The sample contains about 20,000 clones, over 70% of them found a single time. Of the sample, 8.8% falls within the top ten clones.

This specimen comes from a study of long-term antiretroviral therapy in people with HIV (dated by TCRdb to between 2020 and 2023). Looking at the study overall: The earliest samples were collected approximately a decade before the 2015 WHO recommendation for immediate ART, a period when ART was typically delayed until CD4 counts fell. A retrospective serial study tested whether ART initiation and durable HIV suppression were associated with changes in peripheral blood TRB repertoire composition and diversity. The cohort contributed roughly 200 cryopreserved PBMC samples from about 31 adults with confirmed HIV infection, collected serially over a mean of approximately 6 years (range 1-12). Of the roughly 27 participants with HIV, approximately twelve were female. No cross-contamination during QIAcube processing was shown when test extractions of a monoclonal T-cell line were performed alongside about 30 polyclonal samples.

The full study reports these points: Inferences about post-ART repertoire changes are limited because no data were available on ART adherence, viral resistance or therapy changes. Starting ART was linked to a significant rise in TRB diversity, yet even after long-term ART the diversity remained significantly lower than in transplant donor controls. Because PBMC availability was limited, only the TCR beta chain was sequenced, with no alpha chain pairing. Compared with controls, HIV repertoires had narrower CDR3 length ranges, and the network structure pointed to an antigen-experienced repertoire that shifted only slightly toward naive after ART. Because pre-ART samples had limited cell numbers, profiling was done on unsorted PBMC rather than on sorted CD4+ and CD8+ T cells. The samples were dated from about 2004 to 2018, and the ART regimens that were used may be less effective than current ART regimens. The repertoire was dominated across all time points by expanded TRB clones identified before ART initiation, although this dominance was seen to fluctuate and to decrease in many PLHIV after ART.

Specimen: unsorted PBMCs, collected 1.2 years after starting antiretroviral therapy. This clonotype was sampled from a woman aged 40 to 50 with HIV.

The CDR3 region reads CASSKSGAGPGKNEQFF. The nucleotides are TGTGCCAGCAGCAAAAGTGGGGCAGGGCCCGGGAAAAATGAGCAGTTCTTC. Recombination linked TRBV21-1 to TRBJ2-1. TRBV21-1 is a pseudogene locus. Its CDR3 holds 17 amino acids, cysteine through phenylalanine. The only DNA kept is the CDR3, 51 bases in frame from the first base.